This entry lists 26 T cell receptor beta chains sequenced from one sample in a study of blood T cell repertoires in COVID-19. The method was immunoSEQ multiplex PCR; TCRdb's version includes in-frame clones alone and lacks a portion of them. The sample shows 200,000 to 250,000 clones, 92% of them seen only once. The specimen sequenced was peripheral blood. The origin of the receptors is a man in his sixties with COVID-19, enrolled during active disease.

V is TRBV7-3 and J is TRBJ1-5, with D unresolved. This CDR3 is built from 15 residues. V dropped 0 bases and J dropped 11 bases, with 17 bases sitting between them. The V gene's germline CDR1 is SGHTA and CDR2 FQGTGA. CDR3 loop: CASSLTGSGMEAQHF. The DNA of the CDR3 is TGTGCCAGCAGCTTAACTGGCAGTGGGATGGAGGCCCAGCATTTT.

The genes are TRBV18 and TRBJ2-7; D gene unclear. Germline V gene sequence: CDR1 KGHSH, CDR2 LQKENI. Between the trimmed V and J ends, which lost 0 bases and 1 base, there was a span of 10 bases. CDR3 size: 15 residues. CDR3 protein: CASSPPGGASYEQYF. For the CDR3, the DNA is TGTGCCAGCTCACCACCCGGTGGAGCATCCTACGAGCAGTACTTC.

The CDR3 DNA sequence: TGTGCCAGCAGTTACCTGGGGACAGGGGACGATACGCAGTATTTT. Translating gives CASSYLGTGDDTQYF. The chain is built from TRBV6-2 or TRBV6-3 and TRBJ2-3; 10 bases map to TRBD1. Germline V CDR1 and CDR2: MNHEY, SVGEGT. After removal of 2 bases from V and 6 bases from J, the junction contained 5 bases not matched to a gene. The CDR3 length is 15 residues.

This clone was seen only once. The chain joins TRBV7-3 to TRBJ2-1, with D hard to call. The germline CDR1 and CDR2 sequences are SGHTA and FQGTGA. V was trimmed by 1 base and J by 3 bases, leaving 10 bases between them. This CDR3 has 15 residues. Here the CDR3 DNA reads TGTGCCAGCAGCTTAAGGGCGCGAAACTACAATGAGCAGTTCTTC. It specifies CASSLRARNYNEQFF.

This clone appeared once. This chain joins TRBV3-1 (or the pseudogene TRBV3-2) and TRBJ2-7; 8 positions match TRBD2. The germline V gene encodes CDR1 LGHDT and CDR2 YNNKEL (reference sequence). The CDR3 runs 19 residues. V trimming: 2 bases; J trimming: 1 base; junction bases outside the gene matches: 16. CDR3 nucleotides: TGTGCCAGCAGCCAAACCGCGGGACTAGTCGTGAATTGGTCCTACGAGCAGTACTTC. It codes for CASSQTAGLVVNWSYEQYF.

The chain recombines TRBV7-2 with TRBJ2-3; a possible D gene is TRBD2 (5 bases). The CDR3 sequence is 17 residues long. Germline loops: CDR1 SGHTA, CDR2 FQGNSA. V shed 6 bases and J shed 0 bases, with 19 bases lying between them. CDR3: CASSLGWAGSSTDTQYF. DNA of the CDR3: TGTGCCAGCAGTCTAGGGTGGGCGGGCTCTAGCACAGATACGCAGTATTTT.

The CDR3 DNA sequence: TGTGCCAGCAGGGGACAGGGGGCCGAGGGGAATCAGCCCCAGCATTTT. It encodes CASRGQGAEGNQPQHF. This sequence joins TRBV2 and TRBJ1-5; TRBD1 matches 12 bases. CDR3 length: 16 amino acids. V lost 6 bases, J lost 4 bases, and 7 bases stayed unmatched. The germline gives CDR1 SNHLY, CDR2 FYNNEI.

This CDR3 is CASGEQGPSRFEQYF. CDR3 bases: TGTGCTAGTGGGGAACAGGGGCCCAGCAGATTTGAGCAGTACTTC. The rearrangement joins TRBV12-5 to TRBJ2-7, with 7 bases lining up with TRBD1. The CDR3 length is 15 residues. Trimming removed 6 bases from V and 7 bases from J; junction bases left unmatched: 15. Germline CDR1 reads LGHNT; CDR2 reads FRNRAP.

The chain employs TRBV3-1 (or the pseudogene TRBV3-2) and TRBJ1-2; D remains unclear. V lost 10 bases to trimming and J lost 0 bases, with 15 bases between them. The CDR3 contains 14 residues. CDR1 is LGHDT and CDR2 is YNNKEL in the germline V gene (reference sequence). CDR3 coding DNA: TGTGCCATCTCCCAAGGTAGCGCTAACTATGGCTACACCTTC. Its translation: CAISQGSANYGYTF.

The chain employs TRBV19 and TRBJ2-7; 7 bases align to TRBD1. The CDR3 totals 14 residues. CDR1 and CDR2 (germline): LNHDA, SQIVND (reference sequence). V was clipped by 4 bases and J by 3 bases; unmatched bases: 6. CDR3 amino acids: CASSTQGVGYEQYF. The CDR3 nucleotides are TGTGCCAGTAGTACCCAGGGGGTTGGCTACGAGCAGTACTTC.

The V call is TRBV27, the J call TRBJ2-1; D gene uncertain. Deletions cut 4 bases from V and 8 bases from J, with 15 bases between. The CDR3 length is 14 residues. The germline gives CDR1 MNHEY, CDR2 SMNVEV (reference sequence). The CDR3 DNA sequence: TGTGCCAGCAGTTGGTGGAGCGCCTCCGATGAGCAGTTCTTC. It translates to CASSWWSASDEQFF.

The genes are TRBV27 and TRBJ2-7; 7 nucleotides line up with TRBD2. CDR1 is MNHEY, CDR2 SMNVEV, per germline (reference sequence). CDR3 length: 13 amino acids. Trimming at V came to 5 bases and at J to 7 bases, leaving 8 bases not matched to a gene. The CDR3 DNA is TGTGCCAGCAGTCCGACTAGCCCTTGGGAGCAGTACTTC. Translation gives CASSPTSPWEQYF.

The chain is built from TRBV28 and TRBJ2-7; 12 bases are a match to TRBD1. With 1 base clipped from V and 6 bases from J, the junction kept 4 bases outside the gene matches. In germline, CDR1 is MDHEN, CDR2 SYDVKM. The CDR3 length is 15 residues. Written as DNA, the CDR3 is TGTGCCAGCAGTTTATTGGGGACAGGGGGCTCCGAGCAGTACTTC. It yields the protein CASSLLGTGGSEQYF.

The rearrangement uses TRBV19 and TRBJ1-1, with D possibly matching TRBD1 (5 bases). The CDR3 runs to 14 residues. V was pared by 3 bases and J by 4 bases, with 12 bases between. Germline loops: CDR1 LNHDA, CDR2 SQIVND (reference sequence). In DNA form, the CDR3 reads TGTGCCAGTAGTATGGGGGGTTTATTCACTGAAGCTTTCTTT. Translating it yields CASSMGGLFTEAFF. The full variable domain, in which reference TRBV19 and TRBJ1-1 provide the parts outside the CDR3, is DGGITQSPKYLFRKEGQNVTLSCEQNLNHDAMYWYRQDPGQGLRLIYYSQIVNDFQKGDIAEGYSVSREKKESFPLTVTSAQKNPTAFYLCASSMGGLFTEAFFGQGTRLTVV.

V is TRBV5-5 and J is TRBJ1-5; D gene unclear. The CDR3 consists of 14 residues. Germline V gene sequence: CDR1 SGHKS, CDR2 YYEKEE (reference sequence). The V gene lost 0 bases and the J gene lost 3 bases, with 7 bases spanning the gap. The CDR3 DNA is TGTGCCAGCAGCTTGGGGCCCGACAATCAGCCCCAGCATTTT. It codes for CASSLGPDNQPQHF.

The genes are TRBV5-1 and TRBJ1-1; 7 nucleotides agree with TRBD1. Germline values: CDR1 SGHRS, CDR2 YFSETQ. CDR3 length equals 15 residues. Trimming took 2 bases from V and 0 from J; bases not matched to a gene: 4. The CDR3 region is CASSFNRGLNTEAFF. The CDR3 region has the DNA TGCGCCAGCAGCTTTAACAGGGGATTGAACACTGAAGCTTTCTTT. Filled out from reference TRBV5-1 and TRBJ1-1, the complete variable domain reads KAGVTQTPRYLIKTRGQQVTLSCSPISGHRSVSWYQQTPGQGLQFLFEYFSETQRNKGNFPGRFSGRQFSNSRSEMNVSTLELGDSALYLCASSFNRGLNTEAFFGQGTRLTVV.

CDR3 coding DNA: TGCGCCAGCAGCTTGGCCTTAGAAAACTATGGCTACACCTTC. Translated, it gives CASSLALENYGYTF. This chain joins TRBV5-1 and TRBJ1-2, with D uncertain. This CDR3 contains 14 residues. The germline V and J ends were trimmed by 0 bases and 2 bases, with 8 bases remaining between them. Germline V gene data show CDR1 as SGHRS and CDR2 as YFSETQ.

This clone is a singleton in its sample. V and J are TRBV18 and TRBJ2-7; possible D gene TRBD2, 6 bases. V gave up 6 bases and J gave up 7 bases, with 22 bases separating them. The CDR3 loop spans 15 amino acids. Germline loops: CDR1 KGHSH, CDR2 LQKENI. CDR3 sequence reads: CASSPRATAGGEQYF. CDR3 DNA sequence: TGTGCCAGCTCGCCGCGGGCTACCGCAGGAGGGGAGCAGTACTTC.

V usage is TRBV13 and J usage is TRBJ2-3; TRBD2 aligns across 9 bases. This CDR3 spans 17 amino acids. After removal of 5 bases from V and 7 bases from J, the junction contained 16 bases not matched to a gene. The germline CDR1 and CDR2 sequences are PRHDT and FYEKMQ (reference sequence). The CDR3 spells CASSPVKGREGRYTQYF. The CDR3 coding sequence is TGTGCCAGCAGCCCCGTGAAAGGGCGGGAGGGCCGCTATACGCAGTATTTT.

The gene calls are TRBV7-2 and TRBJ2-5; D perhaps matches TRBD1 (8 bases). This CDR3 comprises 16 residues. Germline-derived CDR1 and CDR2 are SGHTA and FQGNSA. Trimming took off 5 bases at V and 2 bases at J, with 18 bases between the two ends. CDR3 nucleotides: TGTGCCAGCAGCCTTAACAGGGGGGGACGGCAAGAGACCCAGTACTTC. This encodes CASSLNRGGRQETQYF.

In DNA form, the CDR3 reads TGTGCCACCAGCAGAGACAGGGGGCTAGACTATGGCTACACCTTC. Encoded protein: CATSRDRGLDYGYTF. The V call is TRBV15, the J call TRBJ1-2; 8 nucleotides agree with TRBD1. The CDR3 consists of 15 residues. J gave up 3 bases and V 0 bases, and 3 bases lay outside the gene matches. From germline, CDR1 is LNHNV and CDR2 YYDKDF (reference sequence).

The rearrangement joins TRBV18 to TRBJ2-3; no definite D call. This CDR3 has 18 amino acids. Deletions cut 0 bases from V and 0 bases from J, with 16 bases between. Germline V gene sequence: CDR1 KGHSH, CDR2 LQKENI. DNA of the CDR3: TGTGCCAGCTCACCACCGACTTCGGGTTCACATAGCACAGATACGCAGTATTTT. This codes for CASSPPTSGSHSTDTQYF.

CDR3 coding DNA: TGTGCCAGCAGGGAGGGGGCGAATGAAAAACTGTTTTTT. Residues: CASREGANEKLFF. The chain links TRBV28 to TRBJ1-4, with 7 positions matching TRBD1. Germline loops: CDR1 MDHEN, CDR2 SYDVKM. The junction had 3 bases not matched to a gene; V was cut back by 6 bases and J by 5 bases. The CDR3 length is 13 residues.

V gene TRBV5-1 combines with J gene TRBJ2-1; 8 bases align to TRBD1. The CDR3 is 14 residues long. Germline V gene sequence: CDR1 SGHRS, CDR2 YFSETQ. The junction had 5 bases not matched to a gene; V was cut back by 4 bases and J by 5 bases. The DNA for the CDR3 is TGCGCCAGCAGCCCTGGGACAGGAAACAATGAGCAGTTCTTC. Encoded protein: CASSPGTGNNEQFF. Variable domain in full (rest from reference TRBV5-1 and TRBJ2-1): KAGVTQTPRYLIKTRGQQVTLSCSPISGHRSVSWYQQTPGQGLQFLFEYFSETQRNKGNFPGRFSGRQFSNSRSEMNVSTLELGDSALYLCASSPGTGNNEQFFGPGTRLTVL.

The chain uses TRBV6-2 or TRBV6-3 and TRBJ1-1; 7 nucleotides agree with TRBD1. The CDR3 spans 14 residues. Germline V CDR1 and CDR2: MNHEY, SVGEGT. Unmatched junction bases numbered 6, after V lost 5 bases and J lost 3 bases. The CDR3 nucleotides read TGTGCCAGCAGTCCGACAGGGTCGTACACTGAAGCTTTCTTT. Translation: CASSPTGSYTEAFF.

V gene TRBV19 combines with J gene TRBJ2-2, with a possible D match to TRBD2 (6 bases). V was trimmed by 4 bases and J by 1 base, leaving 10 bases between them. The CDR3 extends over 15 amino acids. Germline CDR1 reads LNHDA; CDR2 reads SQIVND (reference sequence). The CDR3 region is CASSRRRENTGELFF. The CDR3, as DNA: TGTGCCAGTAGTAGGCGGCGGGAGAACACCGGGGAGCTGTTTTTT.